This TCR beta chain was captured in a study of blood T cell repertoires in COVID-19. Looking at the study overall: The United States, Italy and Spain provided the acute and convalescent COVID-19 samples. PBMCs, B-cell-depleted T cells, or T cells were the source of the cDNA or gDNA that made up the material.

Per the study methods: Estimation of nucleated cell counts was performed using reference gene primer amplification. Some clones are missing from TCRdb's copy, which holds only in-frame ones; the method was immunoSEQ multiplex PCR. The V and J calls and clone size were taken over from that table, and D and trimming were inferred from the DNA. The table shows tens of thousands of clones, with 82% occurring only once. This clone was seen just once. Germline CDR1 is SGHTA and CDR2 is FQGNSA. The CDR3 spans 13 residues. Deletions cut 1 base from V and 2 bases from J, with 5 bases between. The source is a man aged 80 or over with active COVID-19. This rearrangement joins TRBV7-2 to TRBJ1-1; D not resolved. The specimen sequenced was peripheral blood. CDR3 amino acids: CASSLGQNTEAFF. CDR3 nucleotides: TGTGCCAGCAGCTTAGGACAAAACACTGAAGCTTTCTTT. The full variable domain, with the rest looked up from reference TRBV7-2 and TRBJ1-1, is GAGVSQSPSNKVTEKGKDVELRCDPISGHTALYWYRQSLGQGLEFLIYFQGNSAPDKSGLPSDRFSAERTGGSVSTLTIQRTQQEDSAVYLCASSLGQNTEAFFGQGTRLTVV.